A selection of T cell receptor beta chains follows, all from one sample in a study of shared clonotypes between healthy human individuals. Produced via immunoSEQ multiplex PCR; TCRdb's table is partial and in-frame only. The repertoire includes about a million clones, approximately 75% of them detected once, and roughly 0.83% sits in the top ten. Source material: memory CD4+ T cells from PBMCs. Receptor source: a young man in good health. Some clones in this sample may be carry-over from other donors' samples. Both conserved end residues are part of each CDR3. D genes are given only for firm matches. Clone size is shown for a subset of rows, as once, few, many or a class of expanded clone.

v_call	j_call	d_call	clone_size	cdr3_nt	cdr3_aa
TRBV7-2	TRBJ2-7	TRBD2	-	TGTGCCAGCAGCTTAAAAAGACTAGCGGGAGCAGCGGCCTTCTACGAGCAGTACTTC	CASSLKRLAGAAAFYEQYF
TRBV10-2	TRBJ2-2	-	-	TGCGCCAGCAGAAGACTGGAGAGGGGCGGGGAGCTGTTTTTT	CASRRLERGGELFF
TRBV5-6	TRBJ2-7	-	-	TGTGCCAGCAGAACTGTTGGGGGCTACGCGTCCGAGCAGTACTTC	CASRTVGGYASEQYF
TRBV27	TRBJ2-5	-	-	TGTGCCAGCAGCCCTTTCGGGGGCGGACAAGAGACCCAGTACTTC	CASSPFGGGQETQYF
TRBV28	TRBJ2-3	TRBD2	-	TGTGCCAGCAGTCAAGCGGGAGCCACAGATACGCAGTATTTT	CASSQAGATDTQYF
TRBV11-2	TRBJ2-3	-	-	TGTGCCAGCAGCTTAGATAGGGACCCAGATACGCAGTATTTT	CASSLDRDPDTQYF
TRBV11-1	TRBJ2-7	-	-	TGTGCCAGCAGCTTAGGGATGGAAAGTACGTACGAGCAGTACTTC	CASSLGMESTYEQYF
TRBV5-1	TRBJ2-7	-	-	TGCGCCAGCAGCCCTCCGTCGGGTCTCTACGAGCAGTACTTC	CASSPPSGLYEQYF
TRBV28	TRBJ1-1	TRBD1	-	TGTGCCAGCAGGCCAGGGGGACAGGGCCCCTCCGGGGAAGCTTTCTTT	CASRPGGQGPSGEAFF
TRBV5-1	TRBJ1-2	-	-	TGCGCCAGCAGCTTGCGGGACGGTGGCTACACCTTC	CASSLRDGGYTF
TRBV7-8	TRBJ2-7	-	-	TGTGCCAGCAGCTTACGGTTAGGCGGCATCCCTTCCTACGAGCAGTACTTC	CASSLRLGGIPSYEQYF
TRBV5-1	TRBJ2-2	-	-	TGCGCCAGCAGAAGGAGGACGGAGGACACCGGGGAGCTGTTTTTT	CASRRRTEDTGELFF
TRBV6-6	TRBJ2-1	-	-	TGTGCCAGCAGTTCCGGCAGGGGAGGGGGTGGTGAGCAGTTCTTC	CASSSGRGGGGEQFF
TRBV18	TRBJ2-2	-	-	TGTGCCAGCTCACCATTAATCGATGGCACCGGGGAGCTGTTTTTT	CASSPLIDGTGELFF
TRBV27	TRBJ1-5	-	-	TGTGCCAGCAGTTTTGGAACAGAGGGCAATCAGCCCCAGCATTTT	CASSFGTEGNQPQHF
TRBV5-1	TRBJ1-2	TRBD1	few	TGCGCCAGCAGCTTTTGGCCGGGACAGGGGGTCTATGGCTACACCTTC	CASSFWPGQGVYGYTF
TRBV28	TRBJ2-7	-	-	TGTGCCAGCTCTACATCCGGGACAATCTACGAGCAGTACTTC	CASSTSGTIYEQYF
TRBV5-1	TRBJ2-3	TRBD1	-	TGCGCCAGCAGCTGGCGTCGGGGACAGGCGATCCCGGATACGCAGTATTTT	CASSWRRGQAIPDTQYF
TRBV6-6	TRBJ2-6	TRBD2	-	TGTGCCAGCGGGAGGGCGCTAGTATCTGGGGCCAACGTCCTGACTTTC	CASGRALVSGANVLTF
TRBV5-1	TRBJ2-6	TRBD2	-	TGCGCCAGCAGCAGGGGGACTAGCGGGAGCTCTGGGGCCAACGTCCTGACTTTC	CASSRGTSGSSGANVLTF
TRBV6-6	TRBJ2-7	-	-	TGTGCCAGCAGTTACTCGATTAGGGACGAGCAGTACTTC	CASSYSIRDEQYF
TRBV4-3	TRBJ2-2	-	few	TGCGCCAGCAGCCTGGAGGCCCGGTACGGGGAGCTGTTTTTT	CASSLEARYGELFF
TRBV27	TRBJ2-7	-	once	TGTGCCAGCAGTTTACATAGAAGTCCCTACGAGCAGTACTTC	CASSLHRSPYEQYF
TRBV18	TRBJ1-1	-	-	TGTGCCAGCTCACCCTATGTTCCAGCCAACACTGAAGCTTTCTTT	CASSPYVPANTEAFF
TRBV4-2	TRBJ2-2	-	-	TGTGCCAGCAGCCAAGATCGGACCACCGGGGAGCTGTTTTTT	CASSQDRTTGELFF
TRBV7-3	TRBJ2-1	-	-	TGTGCCAGCAGCTTAACGGGATCGTTGGAGTTATTCTCCTACAATGAGCAGTTCTTC	CASSLTGSLELFSYNEQFF
TRBV18	TRBJ2-7	TRBD2	once	TGTGCCAGCTCACCACCGACTAGCGGTTTAAACGAGCAGTACTTC	CASSPPTSGLNEQYF
TRBV5-4	TRBJ1-2	-	-	TGTGCCAGCAGCGCCAGTACCCAGGGCCTTAACTATGGCTACACCTTC	CASSASTQGLNYGYTF
TRBV28	TRBJ2-7	TRBD2	-	TGTGCCAGCAGTTCTAGCGGCACTGGGGTCTACGAGCAGTACTTC	CASSSSGTGVYEQYF
TRBV28	TRBJ2-5	-	-	TGTGCCAGCAGTTGGTCAGCCCAAGAGACCCAGTACTTC	CASSWSAQETQYF
TRBV6-6	TRBJ1-2	-	-	TGTGCCAGCAGTTACGCGTCGGGGAACTATGGCTACACCTTC	CASSYASGNYGYTF
TRBV5-6	TRBJ2-3	TRBD2	-	TGTGCCAGCAGCTTGGCTAGCGGGAGGATTCGCACAGATACGCAGTATTTT	CASSLASGRIRTDTQYF
TRBV27	TRBJ1-5	-	-	TGTGCCAGCAGTTTTCGTGATCAGCCCCAGCATTTT	CASSFRDQPQHF
TRBV29-1	TRBJ1-2	-	-	TGCAGCGTTGGCGGGTGGGGGCAAGATGGCTACACCTTC	CSVGGWGQDGYTF
TRBV7-9	TRBJ2-7	-	-	TGTGCCAGCAGCGTCATGGGGAGGACGGGGGAGCAGTACTTC	CASSVMGRTGEQYF
TRBV28	TRBJ2-3	-	-	TGTGCCAGTCGGACACACACAGATACGCAGTATTTT	CASRTHTDTQYF
TRBV7-9	TRBJ2-7	-	once	TGTGCCAGCAGCGGGACCCCGCGATGGTACGAGCAGTACTTC	CASSGTPRWYEQYF
TRBV30	TRBJ1-1	TRBD1	-	TGTGCCTGGAGACCCCCCGACAGGGGCACTGAAGCTTTCTTT	CAWRPPDRGTEAFF
TRBV4-1	TRBJ2-5	-	-	TGCGCCAGCAGCCAAGGCCCAGCGCGGGAGACCCAGTACTTC	CASSQGPARETQYF
TRBV30	TRBJ2-2	-	-	TGTGCCTGGAGCTCAGGGAATACCGGGGAGCTGTTTTTT	CAWSSGNTGELFF
TRBV10-3	TRBJ1-1	TRBD1	-	TGTGCCATCAGTGAGACAGGGGCCACTGAAGCTTTCTTT	CAISETGATEAFF
TRBV6-1	TRBJ2-1	-	-	TGTGCCAGCAGTGAAACCAGGTCTGAGCAGTTCTTC	CASSETRSEQFF
TRBV2	TRBJ2-1	TRBD2	-	TGTGCCAGCAGCTGGACTAGCGGAAGCAATGAGCAGTTCTTC	CASSWTSGSNEQFF